Below, 28 T cell receptor beta chains from the same sample are listed, as sequenced in a study of blood T cells in healthy people across ages. A second PCR, run for about 7 to 12 cycles, used a sample-barcoded 5' primer plus a J-beta primer mix. TCRdb used MiXCR to reprocess the 5' RACE reads, holding one entry per CDR3 protein. The sample lists 1.5 million to 2 million distinct CDR3 sequences, around half occurring once. Sequenced sample: blood. Source of these receptors: a woman aged 35 to 49 in good health.

This chain connects TRBV24-1 to TRBJ1-3; D is undetermined. Germline CDR1 reads KGHDR; CDR2 reads SFDVKD. The V and J ends lost 4 bases and 2 bases respectively, with 5 bases between them. The CDR3 covers 13 residues. CDR3 sequence reads: CATSDTPGNTIYF. The CDR3 DNA sequence: TGTGCCACCAGTGACACCCCTGGAAACACCATATATTTT.

The V and J genes are TRBV7-2 and TRBJ1-2, with D unresolved. V dropped 3 bases and J dropped 8 bases, with 13 bases sitting between them. The germline gives CDR1 SGHTA, CDR2 FQGNSA. This CDR3 has 13 amino acids. In DNA form, the CDR3 reads TGTGCCAGCAGCTTGGACCCGGGCGGGGGCTACACCTTC. Translated, it gives CASSLDPGGGYTF. The complete variable domain, with remaining parts taken from reference TRBV7-2 and TRBJ1-2, reads GAGVSQSPSNKVTEKGKDVELRCDPISGHTALYWYRQSLGQGLEFLIYFQGNSAPDKSGLPSDRFSAERTGGSVSTLTIQRTQQEDSAVYLCASSLDPGGGYTFGSGTRLTVV.

The chain links TRBV20-1 to TRBJ1-2; D possibly corresponds to TRBD1 (6 bases). V dropped 3 bases and J dropped 4 bases, with 12 bases sitting between them. The CDR3 has 13 residues. Germline CDR1 reads DFQATT; CDR2 reads SNEGSKA (reference sequence). CDR3 nucleotide sequence: TGCAGTGCTAGGGGCAGGGGCCCCTATGGCTACACCTTC. Protein: CSARGRGPYGYTF.

The chain employs TRBV4-1 and TRBJ1-1; tentative D call: TRBD1 (5 bases). The CDR3 totals 15 residues. Trimming stripped 5 bases from V and 0 bases from J, with 13 bases between. Germline loops: CDR1 MGHRA, CDR2 YSYEKL. CDR3: CASSINQGLNTEAFF. CDR3 DNA: TGCGCCAGCAGCATTAATCAGGGATTGAACACTGAAGCTTTCTTT.

CDR3 nucleotides: TGTGCCAGCAAGTTTCCTATTCGGGAGCAGTACTTC. This sequence encodes CASKFPIREQYF. This sequence joins TRBV7-2 and TRBJ2-7; D is undetermined. This CDR3 spans 12 amino acids. CDR1 and CDR2 from the germline V gene are SGHTA and FQGNSA. V was trimmed by 7 bases and J by 7 bases, leaving 14 bases between them.

Details on this clonotype: The junction departs from germline at one end; a sequencing error may be responsible. The V call is TRBV3-1, the J call TRBJ1-1, with 7 bases that match TRBD1. CDR3 length equals 11 residues. Per germline, CDR1 LGHDT and CDR2 YNNKEL (reference sequence). CDR3 nucleotide sequence: TGTGCCAACAGCCAAGGGGGCGCGGCTTTCTTT. This translates into CANSQGGAAFF.

The chain carries TRBV6-6 and TRBJ2-5; the match to TRBD1 covers 7 bases. The germline V gene has CDR1 MNHNY and CDR2 SVGAGI (reference sequence). The CDR3 contains 14 residues. V dropped 6 bases and J dropped 3; count of bases not matched to a gene: 7. CDR3 region: CASRAGTVEETQYF. The CDR3 region has the DNA TGTGCCAGCAGGGCCGGGACAGTGGAAGAGACCCAGTACTTC.

For this clonotype: A read error may account for a junction end that differs from germline. The V and J genes are TRBV25-1 and TRBJ2-1; 9 positions agree with TRBD2. Per germline, CDR1 MGHDK and CDR2 SYGVNS. The CDR3 has 17 amino acids. As DNA, the CDR3 is TGTGTCAGCAGGGCGCATGTTGGCGGGGGGGCCGACGGTGAGCAGTTCTTC. Translated, it gives CVSRAHVGGGADGEQFF. The complete variable domain, with remaining parts taken from reference TRBV25-1 and TRBJ2-1, reads EADIYQTPRYLVIGTGKKITLECSQTMGHDKMYWYQQDPGMELHLIHYSYGVNSTEKGDLSSESTVSRIRTEHFPLTLESARPSHTSQYLCVSRAHVGGGADGEQFFGPGTRLTVL.

This rearrangement joins TRBV20-1 to TRBJ1-2, with TRBD1 as a possible D gene (5 bases). CDR3 length: 14 residues. V lost 0 bases to trimming and J lost 4 bases, with 12 bases between them. Germline V gene data show CDR1 as DFQATT and CDR2 as SNEGSKA (reference sequence). The CDR3 protein is CSARERGSTYGYTF. The CDR3 DNA reads TGCAGTGCTAGAGAACGGGGCTCGACCTATGGCTACACCTTC.

The genes are TRBV4-2 and TRBJ1-2, with unresolved D. There are 14 residues in the CDR3. Germline CDR1 LGHNA, CDR2 YNFKEQ. The V gene lost 0 bases and the J gene lost 0 bases, with 5 bases spanning the gap. Written as DNA, the CDR3 is TGTGCCAGCAGCCAAGATTGGACTAACTATGGCTACACCTTC. Its protein product is CASSQDWTNYGYTF.

This rearrangement joins TRBV20-1 to TRBJ1-2, with D possibly matching TRBD1 (5 bases). Per the germline V gene, CDR1 is DFQATT and CDR2 is SNEGSKA (reference sequence). There are 13 residues in the CDR3. Trimming left V 5 bases short and J 6 bases short, with 16 bases between. CDR3 loop: CSAYPRVSDGYTF. The DNA for the CDR3 is TGCAGTGCTTATCCCAGGGTTTCCGATGGCTACACCTTC.

This clonotype was observed a handful of times. The chain carries TRBV7-2 and TRBJ2-3; 9 bases match TRBD2. The CDR3 length is 15 residues. Germline V gene sequence: CDR1 SGHTA, CDR2 FQGNSA. The junction had 6 bases not matched to a gene; V was cut back by 2 bases and J by 6 bases. CDR3: CASSLSSGEWDTQYF. The CDR3 nucleotides read TGTGCCAGCAGCTTATCTAGCGGGGAGTGGGATACGCAGTATTTT.

The chain uses TRBV7-8 and TRBJ2-7; D remains ambiguous. The CDR3 is 14 residues long. Per germline, CDR1 SGHVS and CDR2 FQNEAQ. V lost 5 bases to trimming and J lost 3 bases, with 14 bases between them. The CDR3: CASSPSDTRYEQYF. CDR3 DNA sequence: TGTGCCAGCAGCCCAAGCGACACCCGCTACGAGCAGTACTTC.

The chain is built from TRBV20-1 and TRBJ2-7; the match to TRBD1 covers 8 bases. The CDR3 totals 12 residues. The V segment lost 6 bases and the J segment 4 bases; nucleotides outside the gene matches: 5. The germline CDR1 and CDR2 sequences are DFQATT and SNEGSKA (reference sequence). The DNA of the CDR3 is TGCAGTGCCTTGGACAGGGCGTACGAGCAGTACTTC. Translated, it gives CSALDRAYEQYF.

The genes are TRBV28 and TRBJ2-7; perhaps TRBD1 as D (6 bases). Germline CDR1 and CDR2: MDHEN and SYDVKM. Trimming took off 8 bases at V and 2 bases at J, with 22 bases between the two ends. CDR3 length equals 16 residues. The CDR3 nucleotides read TGTGCCAGCTCGGGTGCCCTCAGACAGGTGGCCTACGAGCAGTACTTC. This sequence encodes CASSGALRQVAYEQYF.

This clonotype was observed at least ten times. The rearrangement links TRBV24-1 to TRBJ2-3; D unclear. The germline CDR1 and CDR2 sequences are KGHDR and SFDVKD. The V and J ends lost 2 bases and 6 bases respectively, with 11 bases between them. The CDR3 covers 14 residues. The CDR3 sequence is CATSDSDLLDTQYF. The CDR3 DNA sequence: TGTGCCACCAGTGATTCGGACCTTCTGGATACGCAGTATTTT.

A single count supports this clonotype. This rearrangement joins TRBV20-1 to TRBJ2-3, with 7 bases fitting TRBD2. This CDR3 has 15 residues. J was trimmed by 2 bases and V by 4 bases; bases with no gene match: 9. The V gene's germline CDR1 is DFQATT and CDR2 SNEGSKA (reference sequence). The CDR3 DNA sequence: TGCAGTGCTACCGAGACAGCGGGGCTCACAGATACGCAGTATTTT. Translation: CSATETAGLTDTQYF.

The rearrangement joins TRBV5-1 to TRBJ2-7; D call uncertain. This CDR3 is built from 14 residues. V lost 3 bases, J lost 3 bases, and 13 bases lay in between. Germline V lookup: CDR1 SGHRS, CDR2 YFSETQ. For the CDR3, the DNA is TGCGCCAGCAGCTCCTTCGGCAAGAACTACGAGCAGTACTTC. Amino acids: CASSSFGKNYEQYF.

V usage is TRBV6-5 and J usage is TRBJ2-1, with 11 bases matching TRBD2. This CDR3 region has 15 residues. V shed 6 bases and J 6 bases; nucleotides not matched to a gene: 7. The germline V gene has CDR1 MNHEY and CDR2 SVGAGI. DNA for the CDR3: TGTGCCAGCAGGGGTGGTGGGACTAGCGGCAATGAGCAGTTCTTC. Translation: CASRGGGTSGNEQFF.

The gene calls are TRBV20-1 and TRBJ2-1, with D perhaps assigned TRBD1 or TRBD2 (5 bases each). Trimming took off 6 bases at V and 6 bases at J, with 12 bases between the two ends. The germline CDR1 and CDR2 sequences are DFQATT and SNEGSKA (reference sequence). The CDR3 contains 12 residues. Here the CDR3 DNA reads TGCAGTGCGAAGCTGAGGGGCAATGAGCAGTTCTTC. Translating gives CSAKLRGNEQFF.

The chain couples TRBV7-9 to TRBJ1-5, with TRBD1 matching 10 bases. Per germline, CDR1 SEHNR and CDR2 FQNEAQ (reference sequence). Trimming removed 1 base from V and 3 bases from J; junction bases left unmatched: 3. The CDR3 loop spans 16 amino acids. The CDR3 nucleotides read TGTGCCAGCAGCTTAGGTGGGACAGGGGACAATCAGCCCCAGCATTTT. Translation gives CASSLGGTGDNQPQHF.

The chain uses TRBV12-3 or TRBV12-4 and TRBJ2-5, with 10 bases matching TRBD1. J was trimmed by 11 bases and V by 8 bases; bases with no gene match: 14. The CDR3 is 14 residues long. The CDR3, as DNA: TGTGCCAGCGGACGGGGGACAGGGGCTGAGGAGCAGTACTTC. It codes for CASGRGTGAEEQYF.

This chain joins TRBV29-1 and TRBJ2-3; no definite D call. The CDR3 extends over 13 amino acids. In germline, CDR1 is SQVTM, CDR2 ANQGSEA. V shed 1 base and J shed 2 bases, with 7 bases lying between them. The CDR3: CSVEVRNTDTQYF. The CDR3 coding sequence is TGCAGCGTTGAAGTGAGGAACACAGATACGCAGTATTTT.

The chain has TRBV6-5 and TRBJ2-5; 7 bases are a match to TRBD1. V lost 9 bases and J lost 3; bases outside the gene matches: 16. CDR3 length: 16 amino acids. The germline V gene encodes CDR1 MNHEY and CDR2 SVGAGI. CDR3: CARSPMFSQGKETQYF. DNA of the CDR3: TGTGCCAGAAGTCCCATGTTCTCACAGGGGAAAGAGACCCAGTACTTC.

This clonotype was seen only a few times. This chain joins TRBV4-3 and TRBJ2-5; 7 nucleotides match TRBD1. With 0 bases clipped from V and 5 bases from J, the junction kept 6 bases outside the gene matches. The CDR3 has 15 residues. Per germline, CDR1 LGHNA and CDR2 YSLEER. The CDR3 coding sequence is TGCGCCAGCAGCCAAGATCGGGGACAGAGCGAGACCCAGTACTTC. It encodes CASSQDRGQSETQYF.

The chain links TRBV6-1 to TRBJ2-7; weak D call: TRBD2 (6 bases). Trimming pared 3 bases from V and 3 bases from J, leaving 15 bases between. The CDR3 is 15 residues long. The germline gives CDR1 MNHNS, CDR2 SASEGT. This CDR3 reads CASSDPGGVRYEQYF. The CDR3, as DNA: TGTGCCAGCAGTGACCCCGGGGGAGTCCGCTACGAGCAGTACTTC.

The V gene is TRBV10-2, the J gene TRBJ2-4; TRBD2 aligns across 12 bases. This CDR3 has 15 amino acids. Trimming at V came to 7 bases and at J to 1 base, leaving 2 bases not matched to a gene. Germline CDR1 and CDR2: WSHSY and SAAADI. CDR3 amino acids: CASTSGGAAKNIQYF. In DNA, the CDR3 is TGCGCCAGCACTAGCGGGGGGGCGGCCAAAAACATTCAGTACTTC.

The rearrangement links TRBV3-1 to TRBJ2-1, with TRBD2 identical over 13 bases. V lost 4 bases to trimming and J lost 8 bases; unmatched junction nucleotides: 17. The CDR3 loop spans 19 amino acids. The germline V gene has CDR1 LGHDT and CDR2 YNNKEL (reference sequence). CDR3 protein: CASSPFPRTSGGPGDEQFF. For the CDR3, the DNA is TGTGCCAGCAGCCCTTTTCCAAGGACTAGCGGGGGTCCAGGGGATGAGCAGTTCTTC.